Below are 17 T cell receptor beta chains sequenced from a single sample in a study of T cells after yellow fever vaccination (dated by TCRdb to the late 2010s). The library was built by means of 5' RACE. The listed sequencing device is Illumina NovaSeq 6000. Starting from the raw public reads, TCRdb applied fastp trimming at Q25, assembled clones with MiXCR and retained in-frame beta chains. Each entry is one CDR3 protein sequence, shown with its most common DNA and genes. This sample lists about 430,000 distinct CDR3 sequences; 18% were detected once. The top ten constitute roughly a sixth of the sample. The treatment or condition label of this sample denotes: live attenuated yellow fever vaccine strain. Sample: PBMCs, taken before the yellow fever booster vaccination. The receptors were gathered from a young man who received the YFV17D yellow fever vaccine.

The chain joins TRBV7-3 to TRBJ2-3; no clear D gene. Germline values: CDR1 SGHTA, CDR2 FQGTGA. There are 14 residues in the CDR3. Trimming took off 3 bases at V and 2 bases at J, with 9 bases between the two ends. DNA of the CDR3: TGTGCCAGCAGCTTTGGCGCTAACACAGATACGCAGTATTTT. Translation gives CASSFGANTDTQYF. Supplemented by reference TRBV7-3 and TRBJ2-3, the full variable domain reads GAGVSQTPSNKVTEKGKYVELRCDPISGHTALYWYRQSLGQGPEFLIYFQGTGAADDSGLPNDRFFAVRPEGSVSTLKIQRTERGDSAVYLCASSFGANTDTQYFGPGTRLTVL.

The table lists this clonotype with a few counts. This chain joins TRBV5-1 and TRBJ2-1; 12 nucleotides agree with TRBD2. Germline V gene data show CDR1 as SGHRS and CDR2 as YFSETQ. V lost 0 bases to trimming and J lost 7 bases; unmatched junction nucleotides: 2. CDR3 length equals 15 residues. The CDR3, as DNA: TGCGCCAGCAGCTTGGGACTAGCGGGGGTGAATGAGCAGTTCTTC. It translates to CASSLGLAGVNEQFF.

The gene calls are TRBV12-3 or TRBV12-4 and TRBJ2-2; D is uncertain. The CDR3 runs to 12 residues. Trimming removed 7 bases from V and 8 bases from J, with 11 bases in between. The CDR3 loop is CASTSSVGELFF. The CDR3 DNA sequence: TGTGCCAGCACTTCTTCGGTTGGGGAGCTGTTTTTT.

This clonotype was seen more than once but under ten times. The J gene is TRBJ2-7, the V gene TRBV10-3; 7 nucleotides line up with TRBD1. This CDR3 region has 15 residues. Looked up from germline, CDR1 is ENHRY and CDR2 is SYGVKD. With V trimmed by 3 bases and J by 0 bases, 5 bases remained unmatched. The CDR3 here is CAISDRQGSSYEQYF. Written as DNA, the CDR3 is TGTGCCATCAGTGATCGACAGGGAAGCTCCTACGAGCAGTACTTC.

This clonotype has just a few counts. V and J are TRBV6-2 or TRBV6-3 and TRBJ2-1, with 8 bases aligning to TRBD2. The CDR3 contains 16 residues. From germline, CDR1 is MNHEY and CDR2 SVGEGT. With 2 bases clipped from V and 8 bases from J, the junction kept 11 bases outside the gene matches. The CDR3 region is CASSYEGGGPGYEQFF. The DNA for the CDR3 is TGTGCCAGCAGTTACGAAGGCGGGGGGCCCGGGTATGAGCAGTTCTTC.

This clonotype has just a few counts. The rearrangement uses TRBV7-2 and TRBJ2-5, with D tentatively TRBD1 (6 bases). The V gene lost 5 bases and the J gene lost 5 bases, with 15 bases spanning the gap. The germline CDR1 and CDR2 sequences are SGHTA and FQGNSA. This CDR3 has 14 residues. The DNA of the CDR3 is TGTGCCAGCAGCAAAGACAGGCTCCGCGAGACCCAGTACTTC. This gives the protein CASSKDRLRETQYF.

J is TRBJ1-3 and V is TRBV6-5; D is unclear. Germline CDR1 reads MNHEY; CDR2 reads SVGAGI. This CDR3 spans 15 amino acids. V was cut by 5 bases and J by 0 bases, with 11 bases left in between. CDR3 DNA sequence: TGTGCCAGCAGTCCAGACCTGAGCTCTGGAAACACCATATATTTT. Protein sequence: CASSPDLSSGNTIYF.

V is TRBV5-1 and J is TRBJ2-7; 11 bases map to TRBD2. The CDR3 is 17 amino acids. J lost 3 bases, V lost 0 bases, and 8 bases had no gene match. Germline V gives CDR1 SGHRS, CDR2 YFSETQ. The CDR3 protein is CASSLVASGGTFYEQYF. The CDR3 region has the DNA TGCGCCAGCAGCTTGGTGGCTAGCGGGGGGACATTCTACGAGCAGTACTTC. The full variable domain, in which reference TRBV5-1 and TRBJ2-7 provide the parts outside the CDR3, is KAGVTQTPRYLIKTRGQQVTLSCSPISGHRSVSWYQQTPGQGLQFLFEYFSETQRNKGNFPGRFSGRQFSNSRSEMNVSTLELGDSALYLCASSLVASGGTFYEQYFGPGTRLTVT.

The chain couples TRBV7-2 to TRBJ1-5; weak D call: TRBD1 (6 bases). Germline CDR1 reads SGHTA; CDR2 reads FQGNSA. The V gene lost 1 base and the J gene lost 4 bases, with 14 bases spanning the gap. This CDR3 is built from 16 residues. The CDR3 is CASSLVGTQVNQPQHF. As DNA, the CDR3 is TGTGCCAGCAGCTTAGTCGGGACACAGGTTAATCAGCCCCAGCATTTT.

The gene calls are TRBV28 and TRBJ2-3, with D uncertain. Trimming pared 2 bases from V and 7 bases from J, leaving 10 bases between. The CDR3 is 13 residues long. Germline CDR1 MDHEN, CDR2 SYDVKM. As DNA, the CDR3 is TGTGCCAGCAGTTTACAAACGGTTAATACGCAGTATTTT. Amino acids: CASSLQTVNTQYF.

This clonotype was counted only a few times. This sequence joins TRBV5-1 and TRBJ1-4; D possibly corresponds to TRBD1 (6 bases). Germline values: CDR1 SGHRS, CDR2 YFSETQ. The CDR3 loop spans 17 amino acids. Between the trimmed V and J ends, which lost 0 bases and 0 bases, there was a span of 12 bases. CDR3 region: CASSLAGTQATNEKLFF. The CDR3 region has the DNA TGCGCCAGCAGCTTGGCCGGGACACAAGCAACTAATGAAAAACTGTTTTTT.

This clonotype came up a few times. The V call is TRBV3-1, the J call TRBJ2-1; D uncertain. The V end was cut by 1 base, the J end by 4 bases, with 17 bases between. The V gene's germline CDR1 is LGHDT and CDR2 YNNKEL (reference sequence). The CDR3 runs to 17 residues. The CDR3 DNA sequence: TGTGCCAGCAGCCAAGCCACGGTGGCCCCCATATACAATGAGCAGTTCTTC. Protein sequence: CASSQATVAPIYNEQFF.

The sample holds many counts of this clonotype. CDR3 amino acids: CASRVQANTGELFF. DNA of the CDR3: TGTGCCAGCAGGGTGCAGGCGAACACCGGGGAGCTGTTTTTT. This sequence joins TRBV2 and TRBJ2-2; D call uncertain. V was shortened by 6 bases and J by 0 bases, with 8 bases between the two germline ends. This CDR3 is 14 amino acids long. CDR1 and CDR2 from the germline V gene are SNHLY and FYNNEI. Based on the CDR3 plus reference TRBV2 and TRBJ2-2, the full variable domain is EPEVTQTPSHQVTQMGQEVILRCVPISNHLYFYWYRQILGQKVEFLVSFYNNEISEKSEIFDDQFSVERPDGSNFTLKIRSTKLEDSAMYFCASRVQANTGELFFGEGSRLTVL.

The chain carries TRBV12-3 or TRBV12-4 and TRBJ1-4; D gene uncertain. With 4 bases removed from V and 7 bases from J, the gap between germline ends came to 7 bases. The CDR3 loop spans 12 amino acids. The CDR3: CASSSRVEKLFF. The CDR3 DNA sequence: TGTGCCAGCAGTTCCCGCGTTGAAAAACTGTTTTTT.

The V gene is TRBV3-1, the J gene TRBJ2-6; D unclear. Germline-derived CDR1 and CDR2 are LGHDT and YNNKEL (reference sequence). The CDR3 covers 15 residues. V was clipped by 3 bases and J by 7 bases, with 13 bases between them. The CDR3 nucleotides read TGTGCCAGCAGCCACTCTCCGGTTGGAGCCAACGTCCTGACTTTC. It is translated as CASSHSPVGANVLTF.

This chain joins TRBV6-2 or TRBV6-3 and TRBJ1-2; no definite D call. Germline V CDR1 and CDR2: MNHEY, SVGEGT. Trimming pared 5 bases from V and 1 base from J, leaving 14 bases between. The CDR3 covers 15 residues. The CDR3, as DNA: TGTGCCAGCAGTCCAAGACAAGGGAATAACTATGGCTACACCTTC. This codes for CASSPRQGNNYGYTF.

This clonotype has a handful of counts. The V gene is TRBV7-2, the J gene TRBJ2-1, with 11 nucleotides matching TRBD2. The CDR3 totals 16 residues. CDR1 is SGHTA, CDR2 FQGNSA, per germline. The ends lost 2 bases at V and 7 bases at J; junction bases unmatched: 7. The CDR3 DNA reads TGTGCCAGCAGCTTATTAGGCCTAGCGGGGGGTAATGAGCAGTTCTTC. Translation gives CASSLLGLAGGNEQFF.